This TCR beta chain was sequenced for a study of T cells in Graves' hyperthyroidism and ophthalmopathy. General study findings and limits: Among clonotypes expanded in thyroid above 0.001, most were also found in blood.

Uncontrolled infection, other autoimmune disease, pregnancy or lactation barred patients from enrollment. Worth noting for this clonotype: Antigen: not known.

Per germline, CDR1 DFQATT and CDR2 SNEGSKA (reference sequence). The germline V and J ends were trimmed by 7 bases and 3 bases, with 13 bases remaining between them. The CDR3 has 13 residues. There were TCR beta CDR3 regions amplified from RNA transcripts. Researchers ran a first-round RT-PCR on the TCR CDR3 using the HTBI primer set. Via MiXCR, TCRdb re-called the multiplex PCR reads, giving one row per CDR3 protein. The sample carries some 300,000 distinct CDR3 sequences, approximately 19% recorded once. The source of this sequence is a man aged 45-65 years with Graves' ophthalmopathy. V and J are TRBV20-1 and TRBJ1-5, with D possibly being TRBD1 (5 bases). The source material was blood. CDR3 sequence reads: CSVAQGFNQPQHF. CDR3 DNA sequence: TGCAGTGTAGCCCAGGGCTTCAATCAGCCCCAGCATTTT.